A selection of T cell receptor beta chains follows, all from one sample in a study of response to subunit inactivated influenza vaccine. Each CDR3 protein is one row after TCRdb ran MiXCR on the RT-PCR reads. The sample records about 520,000 distinct CDR3 sequences, roughly 9.8% being singletons. The sample in question was PBMCs from blood, obtained roughly 48 days after vaccination. The receptors were sampled from a man aged 50 or older who received an inactivated influenza vaccine. Both conserved end residues are part of each CDR3. A D gene is named only where the DNA matches it firmly. Rows may omit the clone size; those that give it use once, few, many or a size class.

v_gene	d_gene	abundance	j_gene	CDR3aa	CDR3nt
TRBV14	TRBD2	few	TRBJ2-1	CASSHDNAGGPRNEQFF	TGTGCCAGCAGCCACGACAATGCGGGAGGGCCGAGAAATGAGCAGTTCTTC
TRBV20-1	.	.	TRBJ1-5	CSVYYASGAQPQHF	TGCAGTGTGTATTACGCATCCGGGGCTCAGCCCCAGCATTTT
TRBV20-1	TRBD2	.	TRBJ2-7	CSAQTSGRSYEQYF	TGCAGTGCCCAAACTAGCGGGAGGTCCTACGAGCAGTACTTC
TRBV7-9	.	.	TRBJ2-5	CASSLLFGVGETQYF	TGTGCCAGCAGCTTATTGTTCGGGGTCGGGGAGACCCAGTACTTC
TRBV6-1	.	few	TRBJ2-3	CASRPTFADTQYF	TGTGCCAGCAGGCCGACATTTGCCGATACGCAGTATTTT
TRBV3-1	.	few	TRBJ1-1	CASSQAEGNTEAFF	TGTGCCAGCAGCCAAGCGGAGGGGAACACTGAAGCTTTCTTT
TRBV5-1	TRBD1	many	TRBJ2-7	CASSVGTGSSYEQYF	TGCGCCAGCAGCGTGGGGACAGGGAGCTCCTACGAGCAGTACTTC
TRBV5-1	.	.	TRBJ1-1	CASSWGPTNEAFF	TGCGCCAGCAGCTGGGGACCGACGAATGAAGCTTTCTTT
TRBV6-2/TRBV6-3	TRBD1	few	TRBJ1-2	CASSFRTGVYGYTF	TGTGCCAGCAGTTTCCGGACAGGCGTCTATGGCTACACCTTC
TRBV6-2/TRBV6-3	TRBD2	.	TRBJ2-3	CASSYPGGPDTQYF	TGTGCCAGCAGTTACCCGGGGGGGCCAGATACGCAGTATTTT
TRBV7-2	TRBD1	many	TRBJ2-7	CASSLTGGYEQYF	TGTGCCAGCAGCCTTACAGGGGGCTACGAGCAGTACTTC
TRBV11-2	.	.	TRBJ2-5	CASSLGGRKVETQYF	TGTGCCAGCAGCTTGGGGGGGCGCAAGGTGGAGACCCAGTACTTC
TRBV10-1	.	.	TRBJ2-7	CASSPAPLETYEQYF	TGCGCCAGCAGTCCGGCCCCCCTGGAGACCTACGAGCAGTACTTC
TRBV9	TRBD2	few	TRBJ2-1	CASSPTGTSGSEQFF	TGTGCCAGCAGCCCCACCGGGACTAGCGGGAGTGAGCAGTTCTTC
TRBV5-6	.	.	TRBJ1-5	CASSRQYSNQPQHF	TGTGCCAGCAGTCGACAGTATAGCAATCAGCCCCAGCATTTT